These 19 T cell receptor beta chains were sequenced from one sample in a study of monozygotic twins with inflammatory bowel disease. Reanalyzing the 5' RACE reads, TCRdb keeps one entry per CDR3 protein, without DNA. The sample table includes 350,000 to 550,000 distinct CDR3 sequences. Sequencing used blood. The source of these receptors is a human donor with ulcerative colitis or Crohn's disease, or a healthy co-twin of an affected twin (not recorded which).

This sequence joins TRBV11-2 and TRBJ1-5. The CDR3 length is 14 residues. Germline lookup yields CDR1 SGHAT and CDR2 FQNNGV. CDR3 protein: CASSLGNPGEAQHF. Full variable domain (rest looked up from reference TRBV11-2 and TRBJ1-5): EAGVAQSPRYKIIEKRQSVAFWCNPISGHATLYWYQQILGQGPKLLIQFQNNGVVDDSQLPKDRFSAERLKGVDSTLKIQPAKLEDSAVYLCASSLGNPGEAQHFGDGTRLSIL.

The chain uses TRBV28 and TRBJ2-7; TCRdb proposes TRBD1, but this gene call is untestable without DNA. CDR3 length: 15 residues. The V gene's germline CDR1 is MDHEN and CDR2 SYDVKM. CDR3: CASSLRGRSSYEQYF.

The chain links TRBV3-1 to TRBJ2-1; TCRdb's assignment of TRBD2 cannot be checked, as there is no DNA. Per germline, CDR1 LGHDT and CDR2 YNNKEL (reference sequence). The CDR3 spans 16 residues. CDR3 loop: CASSPPGLAGANEQFF.

The gene calls are TRBV25-1 and TRBJ1-2; TCRdb returns TRBD1, unconfirmable since there is no DNA. CDR3 length equals 14 residues. CDR1 and CDR2 from the germline V gene are MGHDK and SYGVNS. The CDR3 is CASHPTGTNYGYTF.

This chain links TRBV20-1 with TRBJ2-1; TCRdb gives TRBD2 as the D gene, but with no DNA this cannot be confirmed. Germline lookup yields CDR1 DFQATT and CDR2 SNEGSKA (reference sequence). The CDR3 length is 15 residues. The CDR3 here is CSAPKASGRRNEQFF.

This chain uses TRBV3-1 with TRBJ2-7; without DNA, the TCRdb call of TRBD1 cannot be checked. This CDR3 has 16 amino acids. CDR1 and CDR2 (germline): LGHDT, YNNKEL (reference sequence). CDR3 sequence reads: CASRQDLTGLEYEQYF.

This chain connects TRBV29-1 to TRBJ2-5; the TCRdb D gene call, TRBD1, has no DNA to confirm it. Per germline, CDR1 SQVTM and CDR2 ANQGSEA. The CDR3 is 12 residues long. The CDR3 sequence: CSVEQGSQTQYF.

The CDR3 sequence: CASSRGGQVIQETQYF. The rearrangement uses TRBV5-1 and TRBJ2-5; absent DNA, TCRdb's TRBD1 call cannot be checked. This CDR3 region has 16 residues. From germline, CDR1 is SGHRS and CDR2 YFSETQ.

The gene calls are TRBV19 and TRBJ2-5; TCRdb's assignment of TRBD1 cannot be checked, as there is no DNA. This CDR3 has 15 residues. Germline CDR1 LNHDA, CDR2 SQIVND (reference sequence). CDR3: CASSGQGDGGETQYF.

This chain links TRBV2 with TRBJ2-2; TCRdb calls TRBD2, which cannot be checked without DNA. Germline V gene lookup returns CDR1 SNHLY and CDR2 FYNNEI. This CDR3 is built from 15 residues. The CDR3 reads CASNSGGPDTGELFF.

This rearrangement joins TRBV28 to TRBJ1-1; the D call of TRBD1 rests on TCRdb alone, since no DNA is present to check it. The CDR3 is 12 residues long. Germline V CDR1 and CDR2: MDHEN, SYDVKM. The CDR3 spells CASRPPHTEAFF.

The genes are TRBV6-5 and TRBJ1-1; TCRdb's assignment of TRBD1 cannot be checked, as there is no DNA. Germline loops: CDR1 MNHEY, CDR2 SVGAGI. There are 16 residues in the CDR3. The CDR3 protein is CASSYSWAQGNTEAFF.

The J gene is TRBJ1-2, the V gene TRBV20-1; absent DNA, TCRdb's TRBD1 call cannot be checked. From germline, CDR1 is DFQATT and CDR2 SNEGSKA (reference sequence). This CDR3 is 13 amino acids long. The CDR3 here is CSAGTGGGYGYTF.

V gene TRBV30 combines with J gene TRBJ2-3; absent DNA, TCRdb's TRBD1 call cannot be checked. The CDR3 sequence is 14 residues long. Germline assignment: CDR1 GTSNPN and CDR2 SVGIG (reference sequence). The CDR3 reads CAWSPGGPQDTQYF.

The chain employs TRBV6-2 or TRBV6-3 and TRBJ2-5; no DNA is available, so the TRBD2 call from TCRdb remains unchecked. The CDR3 sequence is 14 residues long. From germline, CDR1 is MNHEY and CDR2 SVGEGT. The CDR3 spells CASSRSGLEETQYF.

The rearrangement joins TRBV6-4 to TRBJ2-2; the D gene TCRdb calls, TRBD2, cannot be checked with no DNA. In germline, CDR1 is MRHNA, CDR2 SNTAGT. This CDR3 is built from 14 residues. CDR3 region: CASSEAGGTGELFF.

The chain is built from TRBV5-4 and TRBJ2-1; TCRdb's D gene call, TRBD2, goes unchecked for lack of DNA. The CDR3 contains 15 residues. Germline V gives CDR1 SGHNT, CDR2 YYREEE (reference sequence). The CDR3 loop is CASSQLAGTYNEQFF.

This sequence joins TRBV7-9 and TRBJ2-5. The germline V gene has CDR1 SEHNR and CDR2 FQNEAQ (reference sequence). CDR3 size: 14 residues. The CDR3 reads CASSLGQPKETQYF.

The rearrangement joins TRBV20-1 to TRBJ2-2; TCRdb designates TRBD2, a call that cannot be tested without DNA. The CDR3 has 15 residues. CDR1 and CDR2 (germline): DFQATT, SNEGSKA (reference sequence). The CDR3 protein is CSAGALSANTGELFF.